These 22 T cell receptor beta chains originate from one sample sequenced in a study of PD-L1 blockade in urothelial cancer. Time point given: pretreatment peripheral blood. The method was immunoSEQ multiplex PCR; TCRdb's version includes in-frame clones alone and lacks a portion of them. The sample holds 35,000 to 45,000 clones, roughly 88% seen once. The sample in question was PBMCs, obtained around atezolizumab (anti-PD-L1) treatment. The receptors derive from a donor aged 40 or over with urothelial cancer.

The CDR3 loop reads CASSGHRNTEAFF. The CDR3 region has the DNA TGTGCCAGCAGCGGACACAGGAACACTGAAGCTTTCTTT. The rearrangement links TRBV5-4 to TRBJ1-1, with D perhaps TRBD1 (5 bases). The CDR3 covers 13 residues. With 4 bases removed from V and 1 base from J, the gap between germline ends came to 8 bases. The germline V gene has CDR1 SGHNT and CDR2 YYREEE (reference sequence).

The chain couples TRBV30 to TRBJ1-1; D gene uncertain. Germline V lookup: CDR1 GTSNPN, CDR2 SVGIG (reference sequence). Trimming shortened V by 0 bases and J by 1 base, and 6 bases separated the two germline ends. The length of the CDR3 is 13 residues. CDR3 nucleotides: TGTGCCTGGAGTGTAGCCCAGAACACTGAAGCTTTCTTT. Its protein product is CAWSVAQNTEAFF.

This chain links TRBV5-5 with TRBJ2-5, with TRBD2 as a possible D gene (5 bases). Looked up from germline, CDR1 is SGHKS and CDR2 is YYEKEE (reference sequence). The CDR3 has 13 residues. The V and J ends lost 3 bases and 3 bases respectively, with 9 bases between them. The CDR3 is CASSSPGEETQYF. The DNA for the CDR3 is TGTGCCAGCAGCTCCCCCGGGGAAGAGACCCAGTACTTC. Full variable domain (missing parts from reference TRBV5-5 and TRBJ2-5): DAGVTQSPTHLIKTRGQQVTLRCSPISGHKSVSWYQQVLGQGPQFIFQYYEKEERGRGNFPDRFSARQFPNYSSELNVNALLLGDSALYLCASSSPGEETQYFGPGTRLLVL.

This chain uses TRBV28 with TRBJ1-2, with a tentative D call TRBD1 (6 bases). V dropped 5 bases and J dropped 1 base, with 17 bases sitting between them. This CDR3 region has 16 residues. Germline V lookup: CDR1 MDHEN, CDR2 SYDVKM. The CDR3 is CASSRGGGGLNYGYTF. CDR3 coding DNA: TGTGCCAGCAGTAGGGGCGGGGGCGGGCTTAACTATGGCTACACCTTC.

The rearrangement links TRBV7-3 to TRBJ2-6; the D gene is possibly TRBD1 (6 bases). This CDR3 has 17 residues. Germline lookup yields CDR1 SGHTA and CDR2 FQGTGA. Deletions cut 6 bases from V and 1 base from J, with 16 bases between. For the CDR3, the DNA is TGTGCCAGCAGTCGGAGGACAGTTGGGTCTGGGGCCAACGTCCTGACTTTC. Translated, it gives CASSRRTVGSGANVLTF.

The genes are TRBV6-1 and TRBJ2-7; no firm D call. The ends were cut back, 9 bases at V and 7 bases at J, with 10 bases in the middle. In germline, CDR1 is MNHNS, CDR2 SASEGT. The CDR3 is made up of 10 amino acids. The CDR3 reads CARPEWEQYF. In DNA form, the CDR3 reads TGTGCCAGGCCGGAGTGGGAGCAGTACTTC.

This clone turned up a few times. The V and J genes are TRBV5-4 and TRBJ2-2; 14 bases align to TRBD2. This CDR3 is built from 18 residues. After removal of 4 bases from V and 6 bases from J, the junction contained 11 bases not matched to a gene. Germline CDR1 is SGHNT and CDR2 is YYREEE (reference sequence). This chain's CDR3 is CASSPRPGLAGVSGELFF. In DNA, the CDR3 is TGTGCCAGCAGCCCCCGACCGGGACTAGCGGGAGTATCCGGGGAGCTGTTTTTT.

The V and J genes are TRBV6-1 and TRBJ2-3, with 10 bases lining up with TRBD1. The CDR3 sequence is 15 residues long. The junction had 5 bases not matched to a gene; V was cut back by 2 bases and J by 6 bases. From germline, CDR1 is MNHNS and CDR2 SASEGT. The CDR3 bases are TGTGCCAGCAGTGAATGGGACAGGGGCCCGGATACGCAGTATTTT. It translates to CASSEWDRGPDTQYF.

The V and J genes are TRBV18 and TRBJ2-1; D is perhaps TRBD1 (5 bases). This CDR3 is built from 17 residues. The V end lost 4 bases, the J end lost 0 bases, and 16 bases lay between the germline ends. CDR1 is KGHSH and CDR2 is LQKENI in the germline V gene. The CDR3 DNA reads TGTGCCAGCTCACTGTGGGGCACCCCGAGCTCCTACAATGAGCAGTTCTTC. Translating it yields CASSLWGTPSSYNEQFF. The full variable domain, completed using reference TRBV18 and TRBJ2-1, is NAGVMQNPRHLVRRRGQEARLRCSPMKGHSHVYWYRQLPEEGLKFMVYLQKENIIDESGMPKERFSAEFPKEGPSILRIQQVVRGDSAAYFCASSLWGTPSSYNEQFFGPGTRLTVL.

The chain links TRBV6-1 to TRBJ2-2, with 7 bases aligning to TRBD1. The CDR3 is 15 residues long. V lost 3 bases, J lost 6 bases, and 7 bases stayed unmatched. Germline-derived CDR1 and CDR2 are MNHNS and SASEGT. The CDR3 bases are TGTGCCAGCAGTGAGGCAGGGGGATGGTCCGGGGAGCTGTTTTTT. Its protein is CASSEAGGWSGELFF.

In DNA, the CDR3 is TGTGCCAGTAGTTCCCCCATGGGCCTGAGCTCCTACAATGAGCAGTTCTTC. Its protein is CASSSPMGLSSYNEQFF. This chain links TRBV19 with TRBJ2-1; no clear D gene. The CDR3 is made up of 17 amino acids. CDR1 is LNHDA and CDR2 is SQIVND in the germline V gene (reference sequence). The germline V and J ends were trimmed by 5 bases and 0 bases, with 17 bases remaining between them.

The CDR3: CASSLDGGPSYEQYF. CDR3 nucleotide sequence: TGTGCCAGCAGCCTCGATGGGGGCCCTTCCTACGAGCAGTACTTC. The chain carries TRBV28 and TRBJ2-7; D perhaps matches TRBD1 (6 bases). This CDR3 is 15 amino acids long. Germline V gives CDR1 MDHEN, CDR2 SYDVKM. V was pared by 6 bases and J by 1 base, with 16 bases between.

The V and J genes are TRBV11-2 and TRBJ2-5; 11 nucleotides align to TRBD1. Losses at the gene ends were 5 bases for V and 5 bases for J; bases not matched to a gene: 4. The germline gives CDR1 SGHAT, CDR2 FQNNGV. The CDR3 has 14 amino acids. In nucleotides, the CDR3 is TGTGCCAGCAGCCCGGGACAGGGGGGGGAGACCCAGTACTTC. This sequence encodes CASSPGQGGETQYF.

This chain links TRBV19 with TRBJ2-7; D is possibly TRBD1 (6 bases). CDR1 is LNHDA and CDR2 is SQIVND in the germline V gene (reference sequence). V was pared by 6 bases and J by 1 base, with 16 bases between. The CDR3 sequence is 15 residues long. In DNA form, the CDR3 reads TGTGCCAGTAGACCGGGACATACAATATCCTACGAGCAGTACTTC. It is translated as CASRPGHTISYEQYF. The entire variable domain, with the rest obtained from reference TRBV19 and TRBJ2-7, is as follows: DGGITQSPKYLFRKEGQNVTLSCEQNLNHDAMYWYRQDPGQGLRLIYYSQIVNDFQKGDIAEGYSVSREKKESFPLTVTSAQKNPTAFYLCASRPGHTISYEQYFGPGTRLTVT.

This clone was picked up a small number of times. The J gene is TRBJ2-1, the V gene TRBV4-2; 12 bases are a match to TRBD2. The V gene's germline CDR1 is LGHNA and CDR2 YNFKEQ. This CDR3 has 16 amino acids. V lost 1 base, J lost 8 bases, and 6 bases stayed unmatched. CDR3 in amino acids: CASSQGGASGRDEQFF. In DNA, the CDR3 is TGTGCCAGCAGCCAAGGGGGGGCTAGCGGGAGGGATGAGCAGTTCTTC.

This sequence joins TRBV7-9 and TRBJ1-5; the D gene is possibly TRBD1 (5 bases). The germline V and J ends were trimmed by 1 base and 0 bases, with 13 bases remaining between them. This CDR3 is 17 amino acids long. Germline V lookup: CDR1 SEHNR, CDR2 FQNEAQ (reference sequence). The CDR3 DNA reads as TGTGCCAGCAGCTTAGGACAGCCCCCGTATAGCAATCAGCCCCAGCATTTT. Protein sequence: CASSLGQPPYSNQPQHF. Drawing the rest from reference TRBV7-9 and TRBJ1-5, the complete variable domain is DTGVSQNPRHKITKRGQNVTFRCDPISEHNRLYWYRQTLGQGPEFLTYFQNEAQLEKSRLLSDRFSAERPKGSFSTLEIQRTEQGDSAMYLCASSLGQPPYSNQPQHFGDGTRLSIL.

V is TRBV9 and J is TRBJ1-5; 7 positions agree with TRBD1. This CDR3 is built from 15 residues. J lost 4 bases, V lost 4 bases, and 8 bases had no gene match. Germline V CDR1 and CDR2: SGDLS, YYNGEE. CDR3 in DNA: TGTGCCAGCAGCCCCGGACAGGAAACAAATCAGCCCCAGCATTTT. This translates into CASSPGQETNQPQHF. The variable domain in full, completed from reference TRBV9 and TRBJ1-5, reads DSGVTQTPKHLITATGQRVTLRCSPRSGDLSVYWYQQSLDQGLQFLIQYYNGEERAKGNILERFSAQQFPDLHSELNLSSLELGDSALYFCASSPGQETNQPQHFGDGTRLSIL.

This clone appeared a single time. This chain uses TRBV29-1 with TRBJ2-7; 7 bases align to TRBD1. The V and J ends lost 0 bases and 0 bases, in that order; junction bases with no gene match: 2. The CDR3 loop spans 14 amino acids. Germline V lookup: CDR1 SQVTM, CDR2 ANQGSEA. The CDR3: CSVEEGTASYEQYF. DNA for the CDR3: TGCAGCGTTGAAGAGGGGACAGCCTCCTACGAGCAGTACTTC.

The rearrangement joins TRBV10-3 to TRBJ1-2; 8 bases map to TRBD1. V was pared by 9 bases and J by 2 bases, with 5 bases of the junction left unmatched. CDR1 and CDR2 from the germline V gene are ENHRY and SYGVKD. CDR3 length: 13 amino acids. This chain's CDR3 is CAIGTGPNYGYTF. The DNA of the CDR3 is TGTGCCATAGGGACAGGACCCAACTATGGCTACACCTTC.

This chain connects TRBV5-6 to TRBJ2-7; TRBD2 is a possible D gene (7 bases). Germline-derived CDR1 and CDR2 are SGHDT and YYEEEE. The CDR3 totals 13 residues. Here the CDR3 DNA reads TGTGCGAGCGGGACACCCGATAGGGGGGAGCAGTACTTC. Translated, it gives CASGTPDRGEQYF.

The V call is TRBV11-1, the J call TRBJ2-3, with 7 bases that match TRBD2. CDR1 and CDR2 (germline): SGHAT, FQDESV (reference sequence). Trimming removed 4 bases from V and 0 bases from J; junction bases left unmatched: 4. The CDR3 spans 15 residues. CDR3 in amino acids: CASSSRGESTDTQYF. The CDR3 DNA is TGTGCCAGCAGCTCCCGGGGGGAAAGCACAGATACGCAGTATTTT.

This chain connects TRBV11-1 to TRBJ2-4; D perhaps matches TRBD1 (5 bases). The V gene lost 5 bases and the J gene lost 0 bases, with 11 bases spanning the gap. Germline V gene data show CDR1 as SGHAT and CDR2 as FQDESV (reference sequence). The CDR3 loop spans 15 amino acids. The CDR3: CASSPDTIAKNIQYF. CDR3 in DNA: TGTGCCAGCAGCCCGGACACCATAGCCAAAAACATTCAGTACTTC. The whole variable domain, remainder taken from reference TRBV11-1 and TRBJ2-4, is EAEVAQSPRYKITEKSQAVAFWCDPISGHATLYWYRQILGQGPELLVQFQDESVVDDSQLPKDRFSAERLKGVDSTLKIQPAELGDSAMYLCASSPDTIAKNIQYFGAGTRLSVL.